Here is one TCR beta chain with its context. The authors' processing: Quantification of nucleated cells was approximated via reference gene primer amplification. Libraries were prepared by immunoSEQ multiplex PCR; TCRdb keeps only in-frame clonotypes and omits some of them. The V and J calls and clone size were taken over from that table, and D and trimming were inferred from the DNA. The table has approximately 47,000 clones, under 90% seen once. The data were taken from a study of blood T cell repertoires in COVID-19. Across the whole study: From the United States, Italy and Spain came samples of acute and convalescent COVID-19. PBMCs, B-cell-depleted T cells, or T cells were the source of the cDNA or gDNA that made up the material.

CDR1 LNHDA and CDR2 SQIVND come from the germline V gene (reference sequence). Trimming pared 5 bases from V and 5 bases from J, leaving 9 bases between. The CDR3 extends over 12 amino acids. The chain links TRBV19 to TRBJ2-5, with D perhaps matching TRBD2 (6 bases). The specimen was peripheral blood. The receptor was isolated from a woman aged 55 to 70 with acute or convalescent COVID-19. CDR3 DNA sequence: TGTGCCAGTAGTCCGGCGGGGGAGACCCAGTACTTC. It yields the protein CASSPAGETQYF.